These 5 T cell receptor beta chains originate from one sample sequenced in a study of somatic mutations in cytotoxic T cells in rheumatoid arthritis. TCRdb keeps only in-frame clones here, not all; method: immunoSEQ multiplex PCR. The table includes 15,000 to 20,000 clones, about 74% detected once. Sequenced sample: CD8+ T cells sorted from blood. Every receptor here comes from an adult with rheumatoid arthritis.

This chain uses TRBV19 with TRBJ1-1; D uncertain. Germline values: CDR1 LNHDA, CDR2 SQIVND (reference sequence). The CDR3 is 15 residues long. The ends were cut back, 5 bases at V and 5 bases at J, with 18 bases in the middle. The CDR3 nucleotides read TGTGCCAGTAGTGCTCGAAGGGAAATTAATACTGAAGCTTTCTTT. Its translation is CASSARREINTEAFF.

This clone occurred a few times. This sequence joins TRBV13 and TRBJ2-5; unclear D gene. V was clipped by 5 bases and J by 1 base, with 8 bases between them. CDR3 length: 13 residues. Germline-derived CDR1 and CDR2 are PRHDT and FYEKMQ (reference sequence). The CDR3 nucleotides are TGTGCCAGCAGCCCCTTGCTCCAAGAGACCCAGTACTTC. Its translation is CASSPLLQETQYF.

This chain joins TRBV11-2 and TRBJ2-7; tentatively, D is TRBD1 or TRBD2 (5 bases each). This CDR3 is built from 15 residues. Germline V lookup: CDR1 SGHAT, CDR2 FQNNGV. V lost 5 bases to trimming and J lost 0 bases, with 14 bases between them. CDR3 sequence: CASSATHGTSYEQYF. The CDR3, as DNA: TGTGCCAGCAGCGCTACACATGGGACCTCCTACGAGCAGTACTTC.

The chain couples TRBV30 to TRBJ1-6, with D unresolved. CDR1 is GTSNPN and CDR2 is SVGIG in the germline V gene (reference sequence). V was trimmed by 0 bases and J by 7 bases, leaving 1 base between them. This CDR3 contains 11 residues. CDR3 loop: CAWSVNSPLHF. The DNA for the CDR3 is TGTGCCTGGAGTGTAAATTCACCCCTCCACTTT.

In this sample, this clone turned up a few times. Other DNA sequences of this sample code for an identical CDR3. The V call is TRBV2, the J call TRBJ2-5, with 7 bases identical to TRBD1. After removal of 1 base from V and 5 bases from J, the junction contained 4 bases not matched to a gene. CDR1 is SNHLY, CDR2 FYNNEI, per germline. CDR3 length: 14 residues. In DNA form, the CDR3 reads TGTGCCAGCAGTGAAGTCTTAGGGGGCGAGACCCAGTACTTC. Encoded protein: CASSEVLGGETQYF.